A selection of T cell receptor beta chains follows, all from one sample in a study of graft-versus-host responses after intestinal transplantation. Profiled with immunoSEQ multiplex PCR; TCRdb holds only in-frame clones, not every one. This table holds about 13,000 clones, 74% found once. Here the sequenced sample was ileum tissue, taken 16 days after intestinal transplant. The receptor set was obtained from a human patient who received an intestinal transplant, so some T cells may come from the graft donor. The conserved cysteine and the conserved F or W are not part of the CDR3 here. Clone size, where shown, is once, few, many, or a class for clones that have expanded.

J gene | clone size | V gene | CDR3 protein
TRBJ2-2 | medium-sized | TRBV6-5 | ASSYYSNGELF
TRBJ2-3 | - | TRBV7-8 | ASTRVRSFSSRTDTQY
TRBJ2-1 | - | TRBV15 | ATSSLAAYNEQF
TRBJ2-1 | - | TRBV7-2 | ASSPRGGGAWNEQF
TRBJ1-1 | few | TRBV5-1 | ASSLYGGLNTEAF
TRBJ2-2 | - | TRBV28 | ASSLGKWELF
TRBJ1-2 | - | TRBV5-5 | ASSPQVYYGYT
TRBJ2-7 | few | TRBV9 | ASSVAGTTYEQY
TRBJ2-7 | - | TRBV15 | ATAIHRSYEQY
TRBJ2-7 | few | TRBV11-2 | ASSFTGAYEQY
TRBJ2-7 | few | TRBV10-2 | ASSAPGQSSYEQY
TRBJ2-3 | - | TRBV7-9 | ASSLDFTSGTDTQY
TRBJ2-7 | - | TRBV29-1 | SPKEGGQLHEQY
TRBJ2-7 | - | TRBV27 | ASSLYWTVTYEQY
TRBJ2-7 | large | TRBV29-1 | SVLGQGGYEQY
TRBJ2-5 | few | TRBV7-6 | ASSLARGGQETQY
TRBJ1-5 | - | TRBV19 | ASSPRQGPQPQH
TRBJ2-3 | - | TRBV6-5 | ASRSSGDTQY
TRBJ1-1 | - | TRBV7-9 | ASSWGVTEAF
TRBJ1-5 | - | TRBV19 | ASSPWDRGLNQPQH
TRBJ2-1 | - | TRBV6-5 | ASSSGPWDEQF
TRBJ2-7 | - | TRBV5-5 | ASSWIKRAGAPYEQY
TRBJ2-2 | - | TRBV29-1 | SVEDPGEALNTGELF
TRBJ2-7 | - | TRBV27 | ASSLGQNYEQY
TRBJ1-2 | - | TRBV18 | ASSPPGPLSYGYT
TRBJ2-1 | - | TRBV7-8 | ASSRRYTSGGYNEQF
TRBJ1-2 | - | TRBV5-6 | ASSLARYSYGYT
TRBJ1-1 | - | TRBV5-1 | ASSWEGSGTEAF
TRBJ1-1 | - | TRBV5-1 | ASRWTGSTEAF
TRBJ2-1 | - | TRBV5-1 | ASTGGGDEQF
TRBJ2-2 | few | TRBV7-9 | ASSPPAGTNTGELF
TRBJ2-5 | - | TRBV15 | ATSGGWQETQY
TRBJ2-1 | - | TRBV19 | ASSPGTSFYEQF
TRBJ1-2 | few | TRBV28 | ASIPSRGDGYT
TRBJ2-1 | once | TRBV18 | ASSPLMTSGYNEQF
TRBJ1-4 | few | TRBV5-4 | ASSLISGEKLF
TRBJ2-6 | - | TRBV5-6 | ASSRKGTTGGSGANVLT
- | - | TRBV6-1 | ASSAGTGSYEQY
TRBJ2-1 | - | TRBV6-1 | ASSDNGVYNEQF
TRBJ2-7 | - | TRBV27 | ASSSASGHRTYEQY
TRBJ1-2 | - | TRBV10-2 | ASSFRGKGYGYT
TRBJ2-1 | - | TRBV5-1 | ASSLGLSSYNEQF
TRBJ1-1 | - | TRBV6-1 | ASSEMAGGSTEAF
TRBJ1-2 | - | TRBV29-1 | SVVSNYGYT
TRBJ1-2 | - | TRBV27 | ASSFGQGYGYT
TRBJ2-7 | - | TRBV5-4 | ASSSSGYEQY